One and the same sample provided the 18 T cell receptor beta chains below, sequenced in a study of response to subunit inactivated influenza vaccine. A single record per CDR3 protein comes from TCRdb applying MiXCR to the RT-PCR reads. Altogether about 700,000 distinct CDR3 sequences are present, roughly 14% being singletons, with the ten largest covering around 7%. The sample was PBMCs from blood, taken approximately 15 days before vaccination. The receptors come from a man between 45 and 60 years old who received an inactivated influenza vaccine.

This clonotype appeared a few times. The chain carries TRBV2 and TRBJ1-1; D not certain. CDR1 and CDR2 from the germline V gene are SNHLY and FYNNEI. The CDR3 has 15 amino acids. Trimming pared 3 bases from V and 5 bases from J, leaving 16 bases between. CDR3: CASSEGRRGKTEAFF. CDR3 coding DNA: TGTGCCAGCAGTGAGGGTAGACGAGGGAAAACTGAAGCTTTCTTT.

The sample holds a few counts of this clonotype. J is TRBJ2-7 and V is TRBV29-1, with 12 positions matching TRBD1. CDR3 length equals 15 residues. V was pared by 5 bases and J by 4 bases, with 9 bases of the junction left unmatched. Germline CDR1 SQVTM, CDR2 ANQGSEA. CDR3 coding DNA: TGCAGCGTTATTAAACCGGGACAGGGGGCATACGAGCAGTACTTC. This gives the protein CSVIKPGQGAYEQYF.

This clonotype showed up just a few times. The chain is built from TRBV5-1 and TRBJ2-3; 7 bases fit TRBD1. CDR3 size: 14 residues. Germline-derived CDR1 and CDR2 are SGHRS and YFSETQ. V was clipped by 2 bases and J by 4 bases; unmatched bases: 4. The CDR3 DNA reads as TGCGCCAGCAGCTTTGAAGGGGGCTCAGATACGCAGTATTTT. It yields the protein CASSFEGGSDTQYF.

The sample holds many counts of this clonotype. The J gene is TRBJ1-1, the V gene TRBV12-3 or TRBV12-4; D is unclear. This CDR3 is built from 16 residues. V lost 1 base to trimming and J lost 1 base, with 13 bases between them. The CDR3 DNA sequence: TGTGCCAGCAGTTTAGGGGTGGGCCGCAAGAACACTGAAGCTTTCTTT. Translating gives CASSLGVGRKNTEAFF.

The V call is TRBV5-1, the J call TRBJ2-1, with 8 bases matching TRBD2. The CDR3 extends over 16 amino acids. V lost 0 bases, J lost 4 bases, and 6 bases stayed unmatched. The germline V gene encodes CDR1 SGHRS and CDR2 YFSETQ. The CDR3 DNA reads as TGCGCCAGCAGCTTGGATCCAGCGGGGGAATACAATGAGCAGTTCTTC. It is translated as CASSLDPAGEYNEQFF.

This clonotype was detected ten times or more. This chain connects TRBV6-2 or TRBV6-3 to TRBJ2-2, with 8 bases that match TRBD1. V lost 7 bases, J lost 1 base, and 5 bases stayed unmatched. CDR3 length equals 15 residues. CDR1 is MNHEY, CDR2 SVGEGT, per germline. The CDR3 is CASKNDRGNTGELFF. CDR3 in DNA: TGTGCCAGCAAAAACGACAGGGGGAACACCGGGGAGCTGTTTTTT.

This clonotype appeared a few times. The V and J genes are TRBV20-1 and TRBJ2-1; D call uncertain. The CDR3 sequence is 13 residues long. Germline V gene lookup returns CDR1 DFQATT and CDR2 SNEGSKA (reference sequence). The V gene lost 5 bases and the J gene lost 4 bases, with 12 bases spanning the gap. DNA of the CDR3: TGCAGTGCTCCTCGGATTCTTTACAATGAGCAGTTCTTC. Its translation: CSAPRILYNEQFF.

At least ten counts were recorded for this clonotype. V is TRBV5-1 and J is TRBJ2-2, with 7 bases identical to TRBD1. Germline V gene lookup returns CDR1 SGHRS and CDR2 YFSETQ. V shed 0 bases, J shed 2 bases, and the junction held 4 bases outside the gene matches. The CDR3 runs to 16 residues. CDR3 amino acids: CASSLGDSINTGELFF. For the CDR3, the DNA is TGCGCCAGCAGCTTGGGGGACAGTATAAACACCGGGGAGCTGTTTTTT.

This clonotype was seen a few times. The chain couples TRBV3-1 to TRBJ1-4; D is perhaps TRBD1 (5 bases). Looked up from germline, CDR1 is LGHDT and CDR2 is YNNKEL (reference sequence). Deletions cut 0 bases from V and 8 bases from J, with 7 bases between. This CDR3 has 13 amino acids. The CDR3 protein is CASSQDGGEKLFF. The CDR3 nucleotides read TGTGCCAGCAGCCAAGATGGGGGGGAAAAACTGTTTTTT.

Only a few counts were recorded for this clonotype. The chain combines TRBV4-3 with TRBJ1-2; the D gene is possibly TRBD1 (5 bases). V gave up 1 base and J gave up 2 bases, with 11 bases separating them. CDR1 and CDR2 (germline): LGHNA, YSLEER. This CDR3 is 15 amino acids long. CDR3 DNA sequence: TGCGCCAGCAGCCAAGTCGGGGACTGGAACTATGGCTACACCTTC. Protein sequence: CASSQVGDWNYGYTF.

This clonotype was detected ten times or more. At one end the junction does not follow the germline gene, possibly because of a read error. The chain links TRBV5-6 to TRBJ2-5; tentative D call: TRBD2 (5 bases). Germline CDR1 is SGHDT and CDR2 is YYEEEE. CDR3 length equals 15 residues. For the CDR3, the DNA is TGTGCCAGCAGTTTGGCCGGACTCGCTCAAGAGACCCAGTACTTC. Amino acids: CASSLAGLAQETQYF.

The genes are TRBV15 and TRBJ1-2; D gene uncertain. The CDR3 is made up of 14 amino acids. CDR1 is LNHNV, CDR2 YYDKDF, per germline (reference sequence). Trimming removed 2 bases from V and 5 bases from J, with 12 bases in between. CDR3 sequence (DNA): TGTGCCACCAGCAGATCCTTGGCTGGATATGGCTACACCTTC. As protein: CATSRSLAGYGYTF. Variable domain in full (rest from reference TRBV15 and TRBJ1-2): DAMVIQNPRYQVTQFGKPVTLSCSQTLNHNVMYWYQQKSSQAPKLLFHYYDKDFNNEADTPDNFQSRRPNTSFCFLDIRSPGLGDTAMYLCATSRSLAGYGYTFGSGTRLTVV.

The V call is TRBV20-1, the J call TRBJ2-7; tentatively, D is TRBD1 (5 bases). Trimming stripped 1 base from V and 0 bases from J, with 10 bases between. The CDR3 loop spans 14 amino acids. Germline CDR1 reads DFQATT; CDR2 reads SNEGSKA (reference sequence). CDR3 in DNA: TGCAGTGCTAGAGGGTCCACAGGCTCCTACGAGCAGTACTTC. Translating gives CSARGSTGSYEQYF.

This clonotype came up many times. This sequence joins TRBV28 and TRBJ2-3; unclear D gene. The CDR3 runs 12 residues. The V and J ends lost 5 bases and 5 bases respectively, with 8 bases between them. Looked up from germline, CDR1 is MDHEN and CDR2 is SYDVKM. CDR3 protein: CASSPRRDTQYF. The CDR3 coding sequence is TGTGCCAGCAGTCCTAGGCGAGATACGCAGTATTTT.

This clonotype has a single count. The V and J genes are TRBV5-1 and TRBJ2-2; 11 nucleotides line up with TRBD1. Germline V gives CDR1 SGHRS, CDR2 YFSETQ. V lost 3 bases to trimming and J lost 0 bases; unmatched junction nucleotides: 4. The CDR3 length is 17 residues. The CDR3 DNA follows: TGCGCCAGCAGCTCCGGACAGGGGGCTCCGAACACCGGGGAGCTGTTTTTT. It yields the protein CASSSGQGAPNTGELFF.

There are a few counts of this clonotype. The chain recombines TRBV4-3 with TRBJ2-6; TRBD1 matches at 7 bases. Trimming at V came to 0 bases and at J to 2 bases, leaving 7 bases not matched to a gene. This CDR3 comprises 18 residues. The germline CDR1 and CDR2 sequences are LGHNA and YSLEER. CDR3 amino acids: CASSQERGLRTGANVLTF. DNA for the CDR3: TGCGCCAGCAGCCAAGAAAGGGGGCTGAGGACTGGGGCCAACGTCCTGACTTTC.

A few counts support this clonotype. This chain uses TRBV5-4 with TRBJ2-3; the match to TRBD1 covers 11 bases. Germline V gene lookup returns CDR1 SGHNT and CDR2 YYREEE (reference sequence). Trimming at V came to 1 base and at J to 3 bases, leaving 25 bases not matched to a gene. CDR3 length: 23 residues. The CDR3 coding sequence is TGTGCCAGCAGCTTGTGGCCTCACCCGGGACAGGGGGTGGGAGCCCCAGCAACAGATACGCAGTATTTT. It codes for CASSLWPHPGQGVGAPATDTQYF.

This clonotype has more than one count but fewer than ten. This chain links TRBV12-3 or TRBV12-4 with TRBJ1-5; perhaps TRBD1 as D (5 bases). There are 13 residues in the CDR3. Trimming pared 6 bases from V and 7 bases from J, leaving 13 bases between. The CDR3 DNA sequence: TGTGCCAGCAGGAACGGGGACCGACAGCCCCAGCATTTT. As protein: CASRNGDRQPQHF.